The clone carrying this T cell receptor (beta chain) occurred a few times. The antigen remains undetermined. This record belongs to a study of neurological immune-mediated disorders. Study background: The 35 or so multiple sclerosis patients comprised around 30 relapsing-remitting and 3 secondary progressive cases. Points from the study as a whole: HTLV-1-associated myelopathy led in TCR clonal expansion, while multiple sclerosis ranked lowest, below healthy controls. The repertoires of 18 of 34 multiple sclerosis patients fell into one related-CDR3 cluster (a possible signature) under phylogenetic grouping. Because no CDR3 amino acid sequences were shared across subjects by expanded clones, private repertoires were suggested in all groups.

Via MiXCR, TCRdb re-called the 5' RACE reads, giving one row per CDR3 protein. The table lists around 70,000 distinct CDR3 sequences, approximately 5% of them singletons. This CDR3 has 20 amino acids. The V gene's germline CDR1 is SGHTA and CDR2 FQGNSA. V was clipped by 4 bases and J by 0 bases; unmatched bases: 16. The clonotype originates from a woman in her 70s with multiple sclerosis. V usage is TRBV7-2 and J usage is TRBJ2-1, with 9 bases lining up with TRBD1. Sequences were obtained from PBMCs. Here the CDR3 reads CASSSRDRVAWGSSYNEQFF. The CDR3 DNA follows: TGTGCCAGCAGCTCCAGGGACAGGGTGGCTTGGGGGAGCTCCTACAATGAGCAGTTCTTC.